The T cell receptor beta chain under discussion was sequenced for a study of identifying expanded T cells in peripheral blood. Study results and caveats: Variance in clone template counts between approximately 2-week samples significantly increased with total template count across all healthy donors. Over around two and four weeks, about 15 and 19 clones changed, versus 1.2 between replicates.

Regarding this clone: Its antigen is not identified.

The table came from immunoSEQ multiplex PCR; TCRdb's copy has only in-frame clones and leaves some out. The profile shows around 120,000 clones, 84% of them singletons. J gave up 6 bases and V 5 bases, and 9 bases lay outside the gene matches. The CDR3 is 15 residues long. Per the germline V gene, CDR1 is SEHNR and CDR2 is FQNEAQ (reference sequence). No infections or other immune events were documented during collection. The clonotype originates from a person aged 18 to 70 in good health. The sequenced sample was blood. The rearrangement uses TRBV7-9 and TRBJ1-5, with 8 positions matching TRBD1. CDR3 amino acids: CASSPDRVSSQPQHF. Written as DNA, the CDR3 is TGTGCCAGCAGCCCGGACAGGGTCTCGAGTCAGCCCCAGCATTTT.